This T cell receptor beta chain was found in a study of CD8 T cells in ankylosing spondylitis (dated by TCRdb to about 2017). Some background on the complete study: The study set out to find disease-linked TCR variants by profiling T cell receptor beta repertoires in ankylosing spondylitis patients and healthy donors. The full study cohort was made up of over 20 ankylosing spondylitis patients and 108 healthy donors. Peripheral blood was sampled, and synovial fluid was additionally collected from ankylosing spondylitis patients.

Reads for this sample came from an Illumina HiSeq 2500. TCR beta libraries were prepared by quantitative 5'-RACE with molecular barcodes. The authors processed their data as follows. A new computational method, built on a probabilistic model of VDJ rearrangement, was used to identify disease-linked TCR variants. TCRdb passed the public sequencing reads through fastp at Q25 and MiXCR, retaining productive beta sequences. Under each unique CDR3 protein, matching rows form one entry showing the most common genes and DNA. In this record, the V and J calls reflect TCRdb's handling and not the investigators' own analysis. The table for this sample lists hundreds of thousands of distinct CDR3 sequences; 20% of them were counted only once. The ten largest account for around 14% of the sample. As encoded in the germline V gene, CDR1 is SGHAT while CDR2 is FQNNGV. Deletion took 4 bases off V and 4 bases off J, with a span of 11 bases between the germline ends. Spanning cysteine to phenylalanine, the CDR3 consists of 14 amino acids. Only CDR3 DNA remains: 42 bases, in frame from the first base.

What the work shows at the level of the full study, not this receptor alone: Some of the motif variants had been reported before in the synovial fluid and blood of reactive arthritis patients, a finding that suggests common disease-initiation mechanisms. The disease-linked clones had a CD8+ phenotype and were found at relatively low frequencies in peripheral blood. A TCR beta motif made up of seven or eight highly homologous amino acid variants appeared to be characteristic of blood from ankylosing spondylitis patients. The disease-linked clones were reported to be significantly enriched in matched synovial fluid samples from ankylosing spondylitis patients.

This clonotype has a handful of counts. This receptor's antigen is unknown. Per-base qualities were not stored, and no clone one base away is much larger. The sequencing input was blood, either unsorted or a sorted T cell fraction (not recorded which). The clonotype comes from a male donor with ankylosing spondylitis or in good health (not recorded which). Here the chain combines TRBV11-2 and TRBJ2-1; too little of a D gene remains to name it. The encoded CDR3 is CASSSRSQYNEQFF. The DNA sequence follows: TGTGCCAGCAGCTCCCGTTCACAATACAATGAGCAGTTCTTC.